This T cell receptor (beta chain) was captured by sequencing in a study of Ad26.COV2.S vaccination and SARS-CoV-2 variants. Overall study results and limits: Non-spike TCR breadth showed similarity between vaccine and placebo recipients.

Here immunoSEQ multiplex PCR was the method, and the copy in TCRdb shows in-frame clones only, minus some. The sample yields about 460,000 clones, 70% to 90% seen once. About this clone: Its matching antigen is unknown.

Treatment indicated: some 20 received Ad26.COV2.S at low or high dose, single or two shots; roughly five received placebo; per-sample allocation not given. Repertoires come from day 63 after the first vaccine or placebo injection. Germline V gene lookup returns CDR1 LNHNV and CDR2 YYDKDF (reference sequence). This CDR3 spans 14 amino acids. V was cut by 0 bases and J by 5 bases, with 7 bases left in between. This TCR was sampled from a person between 18 and 60 years old who received the Ad26.COV2.S COVID-19 vaccine or a placebo. The specimen comprised peripheral blood, sampled in a trial of Ad26.COV2.S vaccine versus placebo. The J gene is TRBJ2-2, the V gene TRBV15; no clear D. CDR3 in DNA: TGTGCCACCAGCAGAGATCCCCAGACCGGGGAGCTGTTTTTT. This sequence encodes CATSRDPQTGELFF.